Shown below are 23 T cell receptor beta chains from a single sample sequenced in a study of stem cell transplantation in POMP-related autoinflammatory disease. The repertoire was sequenced with immunoSEQ multiplex PCR; TCRdb's copy has only in-frame clones and lacks some. The repertoire holds about 26,000 clones, with 82% as singletons. The sample in question was CD4+ T cells from PBMCs, obtained before stem cell transplantation. These receptors were collected from a human donor with POMP-related autoinflammation and immune dysregulation (PRAID).

This clone was seen a handful of times. The chain joins TRBV7-8 to TRBJ1-2; perhaps TRBD1 as D (5 bases). CDR1 is SGHVS and CDR2 is FQNEAQ in the germline V gene. There are 13 residues in the CDR3. Deletions cut 4 bases from V and 8 bases from J, with 14 bases between. The CDR3 is CASSSREGRGYTF. DNA of the CDR3: TGTGCCAGCAGCTCGCGTGAGGGGCGCGGCTACACCTTC. The full variable domain, in which reference TRBV7-8 and TRBJ1-2 provide the parts outside the CDR3, is GAGVSQSPRYKVAKRGQDVALRCDPISGHVSLFWYQQALGQGPEFLTYFQNEAQLDKSGLPSDRFFAERPEGSVSTLKIQRTQQEDSAVYLCASSSREGRGYTFGSGTRLTVV.

This clone has only one observation. The rearrangement joins TRBV6-6 to TRBJ2-7; 7 bases map to TRBD2. V dropped 0 bases and J dropped 4; count of bases not matched to a gene: 9. The germline V gene has CDR1 MNHNY and CDR2 SVGAGI (reference sequence). The length of the CDR3 is 16 residues. CDR3 sequence reads: CASSYSLLTGGYEQYF. For the CDR3, the DNA is TGTGCCAGCAGTTACTCACTCCTGACGGGGGGATACGAGCAGTACTTC.

This clone was detected once. The chain uses TRBV4-1 and TRBJ2-2; 13 bases map to TRBD2. V was pared by 2 bases and J by 3 bases, with 12 bases of the junction left unmatched. CDR1 MGHRA and CDR2 YSYEKL come from the germline V gene. This CDR3 comprises 20 residues. The DNA of the CDR3 is TGCGCCAGCAGCCAAAGATTCCCCCTAGGACTAGCGGGGGACACCGGGGAGCTGTTTTTT. It codes for CASSQRFPLGLAGDTGELFF.

V usage is TRBV7-2 and J usage is TRBJ1-1; no definite D call. The germline gives CDR1 SGHTA, CDR2 FQGNSA. With 1 base removed from V and 5 bases from J, the gap between germline ends came to 11 bases. This CDR3 has 14 residues. For the CDR3, the DNA is TGTGCCAGCAGCTTAGGTTTGAGGGAAACTGAAGCTTTCTTT. Protein sequence: CASSLGLRETEAFF. Full variable domain (outside the CDR3, taken from reference TRBV7-2 and TRBJ1-1): GAGVSQSPSNKVTEKGKDVELRCDPISGHTALYWYRQSLGQGLEFLIYFQGNSAPDKSGLPSDRFSAERTGGSVSTLTIQRTQQEDSAVYLCASSLGLRETEAFFGQGTRLTVV.

This sequence joins TRBV2 and TRBJ1-4; D may be TRBD1 (5 bases). Trimming removed 6 bases at V and 6 bases at J, with 8 bases between. Germline CDR1 and CDR2: SNHLY and FYNNEI. The CDR3 loop spans 12 amino acids. CDR3 DNA sequence: TGTGCCAGCAGCAGGGAGGATGAAAAACTGTTTTTT. Its protein product is CASSREDEKLFF.

A few counts support this clone. The J gene is TRBJ2-2, the V gene TRBV9; possible D gene TRBD2, 7 bases. Per the germline V gene, CDR1 is SGDLS and CDR2 is YYNGEE. Trimming removed 3 bases from V and 0 bases from J, with 18 bases in between. The CDR3 totals 18 residues. The CDR3 sequence: CASSAPFGGPTNTGELFF. The CDR3 DNA sequence: TGTGCCAGCAGCGCGCCCTTCGGGGGGCCGACGAACACCGGGGAGCTGTTTTTT.

A remark on this clone: This specimen includes other DNA sequences encoding the same CDR3. The CDR3 DNA sequence: TGCGCCAGCAGCATGGACACGAGCTCCTACAATGAGCAGTTCTTC. This encodes CASSMDTSSYNEQFF. The chain carries TRBV5-1 and TRBJ2-1; D perhaps matches TRBD1 (5 bases). CDR1 is SGHRS and CDR2 is YFSETQ in the germline V gene. The CDR3 sequence is 15 residues long. Trimming stripped 4 bases from V and 0 bases from J, with 11 bases between.

The chain couples TRBV4-1 to TRBJ2-1; no reliable D call. Per germline, CDR1 MGHRA and CDR2 YSYEKL. The CDR3 spans 15 residues. Trimming pared 4 bases from V and 0 bases from J, leaving 10 bases between. The CDR3 loop reads CASSPILSSYNEQFF. The CDR3 DNA follows: TGCGCCAGCAGCCCGATTCTGAGCTCCTACAATGAGCAGTTCTTC.

V and J are TRBV7-9 and TRBJ1-2, with 8 bases matching TRBD1. After removal of 2 bases from V and 1 base from J, the junction contained 12 bases not matched to a gene. The CDR3 is 18 amino acids. Germline CDR1 is SEHNR and CDR2 is FQNEAQ (reference sequence). CDR3 in amino acids: CASSLIPRDRTNNYGYTF. CDR3 bases: TGTGCCAGCAGCTTAATACCCCGGGACAGGACGAATAACTATGGCTACACCTTC.

The rearrangement uses TRBV18 and TRBJ1-3, with a weak D call TRBD1 (5 bases). CDR3 length: 15 amino acids. V gave up 1 base and J gave up 2 bases, with 9 bases separating them. CDR1 KGHSH and CDR2 LQKENI come from the germline V gene. CDR3 in amino acids: CASSPQGTTGNTIYF. As DNA, the CDR3 is TGTGCCAGCTCACCACAGGGGACCACTGGAAACACCATATATTTT.

This clone turned up a few times. The rearrangement links TRBV30 to TRBJ1-6; the D gene is possibly TRBD1 (5 bases). The germline gives CDR1 GTSNPN, CDR2 SVGIG (reference sequence). The CDR3 extends over 13 amino acids. V was trimmed by 2 bases and J by 9 bases, leaving 11 bases between them. CDR3: CAWSPGRPSPLHF. The CDR3, as DNA: TGTGCCTGGAGTCCGGGACGGCCTTCACCCCTCCACTTT.

This clone was counted a few times. This chain joins TRBV5-1 and TRBJ1-6; D is undetermined. V gave up 0 bases and J gave up 5 bases, with 12 bases separating them. This CDR3 region has 16 residues. The germline CDR1 and CDR2 sequences are SGHRS and YFSETQ. The CDR3 DNA reads TGCGCCAGCAGCTTGGTGGACCCTGCGGATAATTCACCCCTCCACTTT. Protein: CASSLVDPADNSPLHF.

This chain links TRBV9 with TRBJ2-5; D is perhaps TRBD1 or TRBD2 (5 bases each). V gave up 3 bases and J gave up 2 bases, with 11 bases separating them. The CDR3 runs to 14 residues. Germline V gene sequence: CDR1 SGDLS, CDR2 YYNGEE. The CDR3 spells CASSAGRKQETQYF. The DNA for the CDR3 is TGTGCCAGCAGCGCGGGGCGAAAGCAAGAGACCCAGTACTTC.

This chain joins TRBV11-2 and TRBJ1-6, with TRBD1 matching 10 bases. The trim removed 4 bases at V and 6 bases at J, leaving 6 bases unmatched. The CDR3 consists of 16 residues. The germline V gene has CDR1 SGHAT and CDR2 FQNNGV. This CDR3 reads CASSWGQGRSNSPLHF. The CDR3 DNA reads TGTGCCAGCAGCTGGGGACAGGGGAGGTCTAATTCACCCCTCCACTTT.

This chain connects TRBV6-5 to TRBJ2-5; 11 bases fit TRBD2. The CDR3 extends over 16 amino acids. Germline CDR1 and CDR2: MNHEY and SVGAGI. J was trimmed by 2 bases and V by 2 bases; bases with no gene match: 4. As DNA, the CDR3 is TGTGCCAGCAGTTACCGACTAGCGGGGTCTCAAGAGACCCAGTACTTC. Translating it yields CASSYRLAGSQETQYF.

Notes on this clone: One end of the junction varies from germline; a read error may be responsible. The chain employs TRBV7-7 and TRBJ2-3, with 7 bases aligning to TRBD2. This CDR3 region has 18 residues. Per germline, CDR1 SSHAT and CDR2 FNYEAQ (reference sequence). The chain's CDR3 is CASSLRSPGLGFQDTQYF. The CDR3 nucleotides are TGTGCTAGCAGCCTCCGCTCACCCGGACTAGGGTTCCAAGATACGCAGTATTTT.

The V call is TRBV28, the J call TRBJ2-5; the D is unclear. The germline gives CDR1 MDHEN, CDR2 SYDVKM. The CDR3 is made up of 14 amino acids. The V gene lost 3 bases and the J gene lost 1 base, with 9 bases spanning the gap. The CDR3 nucleotides are TGTGCCAGCAGTTTTGGGCTAATCCAAGAGACCCAGTACTTC. It translates to CASSFGLIQETQYF.

This clone was observed a few times. The chain links TRBV6-1 to TRBJ1-5, with no clear D. The V end was cut by 2 bases, the J end by 6 bases, with 8 bases between. This CDR3 is 13 amino acids long. The germline V gene encodes CDR1 MNHNS and CDR2 SASEGT. CDR3 residues: CASSEQAPQPQHF. The CDR3, as DNA: TGTGCCAGCAGTGAACAGGCCCCTCAGCCCCAGCATTTT.

This clone was recorded once. The J gene is TRBJ2-5, the V gene TRBV27; no reliable D call. CDR1 is MNHEY and CDR2 is SMNVEV in the germline V gene (reference sequence). Trimming pared 8 bases from V and 5 bases from J, leaving 21 bases between. This CDR3 contains 15 residues. CDR3 in amino acids: CASHSTSKVWETQYF. CDR3 coding DNA: TGTGCCAGCCATTCAACCTCCAAGGTTTGGGAGACCCAGTACTTC.

V gene TRBV6-1 combines with J gene TRBJ2-1; TRBD2 matches at 9 bases. Losses at the gene ends were 4 bases for V and 8 bases for J; bases not matched to a gene: 15. The CDR3 has 17 residues. Germline CDR1 MNHNS, CDR2 SASEGT. CDR3 region: CASSGQNPGLAGDEQFF. As DNA, the CDR3 is TGTGCCAGCAGTGGTCAAAACCCGGGACTAGCAGGCGATGAGCAGTTCTTC.

The chain links TRBV2 to TRBJ2-7; the D is unclear. CDR1 SNHLY and CDR2 FYNNEI come from the germline V gene. V lost 3 bases and J 1 base, leaving 10 bases between the germline ends. The CDR3 is made up of 14 amino acids. This chain's CDR3 is CASSDWGTSYEQYF. The CDR3 region has the DNA TGTGCCAGCAGTGACTGGGGTACGTCCTACGAGCAGTACTTC.

The chain carries TRBV27 and TRBJ2-3; 9 bases align to TRBD2. V shed 7 bases, J shed 6 bases, and the junction held 11 bases outside the gene matches. This CDR3 region has 15 residues. CDR1 is MNHEY and CDR2 is SMNVEV in the germline V gene (reference sequence). In DNA form, the CDR3 reads TGTGCCAGCACCCCGGGGGCGGGGGGGCAGGATACGCAGTATTTT. This codes for CASTPGAGGQDTQYF.

V gene TRBV21-1 combines with J gene TRBJ2-7; the D call of TRBD1 is as the table states it, not checked on the DNA. TRBV21-1 is a known pseudogene. The CDR3 extends over 15 amino acids. CDR3 coding DNA: TGTGCCAGCAGCAAACTGGGACAGGGTAGTGACGAGCAGTACTTC. Encoded protein: CASSKLGQGSDEQYF.